This T cell receptor (beta chain) originates from a study of beta chain features in type 1 diabetes. It was via CD45RO/CCR7/CD25/CD127/CD95/CD27 that CD4+ naive, central memory, regulatory and stem cell-like memory cells were sorted. As every portion of the isolated RNA was reverse transcribed, the sequencing read expressed TCRB transcripts. Mean read depth for naive, central memory and regulatory T cell samples was approximately 3.57 million reads. Generated by immunoSEQ multiplex PCR, the TCRdb table keeps only in-frame clones and is missing some. The sample holds 100,000 to 150,000 clones; roughly 10% are singletons and the top ten take under 0.9%. Overall study findings and caveats: In every one of the four CD4+ subsets, TCRB CDR3s were moderately but significantly shorter in Type 1 diabetes patients. There was no resolution here of whether HLA type influences TCRB rearrangement.

The V gene end was trimmed by 4 bases and the J gene end by 5 bases; junction bases not matched to a gene: 3. The CDR3 has 14 residues. Germline CDR1 is SGHRS and CDR2 is YFSETQ. As to this clone: Its cognate antigen is unknown.

The sequenced sample consisted of central memory CD4+ T cells from blood. The sequence was collected from a man aged 30 to 45 with type 1 diabetes. The V call is TRBV5-1, the J call TRBJ1-5; 10 nucleotides agree with TRBD1. CDR3 amino acids: CASSVGTGDQPQHF. The CDR3 nucleotides are TGCGCCAGCAGCGTCGGGACAGGGGATCAGCCCCAGCATTTT.